These 28 T cell receptor beta chains share one sample of origin, sequenced in a study of cytomegalovirus exposure and HLA in healthy donors. Primers: 60 Vbeta forward and 13 Jbeta reverse. The protocol was immunoSEQ multiplex PCR, while the TCRdb copy is restricted to in-frame clones and leaves out a portion. The repertoire holds 200,000 to 250,000 clones, with about 83% as singletons. The sample was PBMCs. Every receptor here comes from a man aged 40-49 years in good health and CMV-seronegative.

This clone appeared once. The rearrangement uses TRBV7-9 and TRBJ2-3; no reliable D call. Germline V lookup: CDR1 SEHNR, CDR2 FQNEAQ (reference sequence). The CDR3 has 11 residues. V was clipped by 3 bases and J by 6 bases, with 4 bases between them. The CDR3 DNA reads as TGTGCCAGCAGCTTGAGGGATACGCAGTATTTT. Its protein product is CASSLRDTQYF.

This clone was counted between two and nine times. The gene calls are TRBV7-9 and TRBJ2-2, with 8 positions matching TRBD1. Trimming removed 6 bases from V and 3 bases from J; junction bases left unmatched: 9. Per the germline V gene, CDR1 is SEHNR and CDR2 is FQNEAQ (reference sequence). The CDR3 consists of 16 residues. As DNA, the CDR3 is TGTGCCAGCAGTCCGAGAGCAGGGGGCCACACCGGGGAGCTGTTTTTT. It codes for CASSPRAGGHTGELFF.

The chain couples TRBV28 to TRBJ1-4, with D maybe TRBD1 (5 bases). The CDR3 totals 13 residues. The germline CDR1 and CDR2 sequences are MDHEN and SYDVKM. Trimming removed 7 bases from V and 10 bases from J, with 16 bases in between. The chain's CDR3 is CASTPGLYGKLFF. The CDR3 bases are TGTGCCAGCACCCCGGGACTTTATGGAAAACTGTTTTTT.

The chain couples TRBV9 to TRBJ1-2; unclear D gene. This CDR3 has 15 amino acids. Between the trimmed V and J ends, which lost 0 bases and 8 bases, there was a span of 17 bases. Per the germline V gene, CDR1 is SGDLS and CDR2 is YYNGEE. The CDR3 loop reads CASSVADPKAAGYTF. The CDR3 nucleotides read TGTGCCAGCAGCGTAGCTGATCCCAAAGCGGCCGGCTACACCTTC.

The chain has TRBV10-3 and TRBJ1-2, with TRBD1 as a possible D gene (6 bases). This CDR3 region has 13 residues. Germline V gives CDR1 ENHRY, CDR2 SYGVKD. V was shortened by 4 bases and J by 5 bases, with 11 bases between the two germline ends. CDR3 sequence (DNA): TGTGCCATCAGTGCTAGGACAGATTATGGCTACACCTTC. Amino acid sequence: CAISARTDYGYTF.

CDR3 bases: TGTGCCAGCAGACGTGGACAGTACAATCAGCCCCAGCATTTT. It codes for CASRRGQYNQPQHF. The rearrangement uses TRBV6-6 and TRBJ1-5; D possibly corresponds to TRBD1 (6 bases). Trimming stripped 6 bases from V and 3 bases from J, with 12 bases between. The CDR3 is 14 amino acids. From germline, CDR1 is MNHNY and CDR2 SVGAGI (reference sequence).

This clone has just one count. This chain uses TRBV7-9 with TRBJ1-2, with no clear D. The germline CDR1 and CDR2 sequences are SEHNR and FQNEAQ (reference sequence). Trimming removed 2 bases at V and 4 bases at J, with 8 bases between. The CDR3 consists of 13 residues. The CDR3 DNA reads TGTGCCAGCAGCTTACCGGGGAGCTATGGCTACACCTTC. Protein sequence: CASSLPGSYGYTF.

This rearrangement joins TRBV4-2 to TRBJ1-3, with D unclear. CDR1 and CDR2 (germline): LGHNA, YNFKEQ. Trimming removed 1 base at V and 2 bases at J, with 9 bases between. CDR3 length: 15 amino acids. The CDR3 nucleotides are TGTGCCAGCAGCCAAGTTGGAGGGACTGGAAACACCATATATTTT. Amino acids: CASSQVGGTGNTIYF.

The J gene is TRBJ1-6, the V gene TRBV9; weak D call: TRBD1 (5 bases). V was cut by 2 bases and J by 7 bases, with 13 bases left in between. Looked up from germline, CDR1 is SGDLS and CDR2 is YYNGEE. The CDR3 sequence is 15 residues long. The CDR3 reads CASSVGRGRNSPLHF. In DNA form, the CDR3 reads TGTGCCAGCAGCGTTGGGCGGGGGAGAAATTCACCCCTCCACTTT.

V is TRBV2 and J is TRBJ2-6; 9 nucleotides align to TRBD2. CDR1 and CDR2 from the germline V gene are SNHLY and FYNNEI. After removal of 0 bases from V and 0 bases from J, the junction contained 6 bases not matched to a gene. This CDR3 spans 19 amino acids. CDR3 sequence reads: CASSEALAGWGSGANVLTF. The CDR3 coding sequence is TGTGCCAGCAGTGAAGCCCTAGCGGGGTGGGGCTCTGGGGCCAACGTCCTGACTTTC.

This chain joins TRBV19 and TRBJ1-3; perhaps TRBD1 as D (6 bases). There are 14 residues in the CDR3. Trimming left V 3 bases short and J 4 bases short, with 10 bases between. From germline, CDR1 is LNHDA and CDR2 SQIVND (reference sequence). CDR3 sequence: CASSIWGLGNTIYF. As DNA, the CDR3 is TGTGCCAGTAGTATCTGGGGGCTCGGAAACACCATATATTTT.

The rearrangement uses TRBV12-5 and TRBJ2-7; 12 positions match TRBD1. In germline, CDR1 is LGHNT, CDR2 FRNRAP. After removal of 1 base from V and 5 bases from J, the junction contained 6 bases not matched to a gene. This CDR3 is built from 16 residues. The CDR3 DNA follows: TGTGCTAGTGGTTTGGGCCGGGACAGGGGGCGCGACGAGCAGTACTTC. It codes for CASGLGRDRGRDEQYF. The whole variable domain, remainder taken from reference TRBV12-5 and TRBJ2-7, is DARVTQTPRHKVTEMGQEVTMRCQPILGHNTVFWYRQTMMQGLELLAYFRNRAPLDDSGMPKDRFSAEMPDATLATLKIQPSEPRDSAVYFCASGLGRDRGRDEQYFGPGTRLTVT.

The chain carries TRBV11-2 and TRBJ2-7; 15 bases fit TRBD2. The CDR3 loop spans 17 amino acids. The germline V gene encodes CDR1 SGHAT and CDR2 FQNNGV. V dropped 4 bases and J dropped 1; count of bases not matched to a gene: 5. The CDR3 DNA follows: TGTGCCAGCAGCTCTGGGACTAGCGGGAGGTTATCCTACGAGCAGTACTTC. Translation: CASSSGTSGRLSYEQYF.

The V and J genes are TRBV7-2 and TRBJ2-5, with a weak D call TRBD2 (6 bases). Deletions cut 5 bases from V and 4 bases from J, with 20 bases between. The CDR3 spans 16 residues. Per germline, CDR1 SGHTA and CDR2 FQGNSA. In DNA, the CDR3 is TGTGCCAGCAGCCCCTCCACTCGCGGGATGTTAGAGACCCAGTACTTC. Translated, it gives CASSPSTRGMLETQYF.

The count of this clone is one. This sequence joins TRBV4-1 and TRBJ2-6; D unclear. Germline V CDR1 and CDR2: MGHRA, YSYEKL. This CDR3 is built from 14 residues. V lost 3 bases and J 2 bases, leaving 5 bases between the germline ends. CDR3 loop: CASSHGAGANVLTF. CDR3 DNA: TGCGCCAGCAGCCATGGAGCTGGGGCCAACGTCCTGACTTTC.

This rearrangement joins TRBV9 to TRBJ2-1; TRBD1 might be the D (5 bases). Per germline, CDR1 SGDLS and CDR2 YYNGEE. V was clipped by 4 bases and J by 8 bases, with 16 bases between them. The CDR3 loop spans 14 amino acids. Written as DNA, the CDR3 is TGTGCCAGCAGCCCAGTAGTGGGGCGCGATGAGCAGTTCTTC. Translation: CASSPVVGRDEQFF.

This sequence joins TRBV5-1 and TRBJ2-7; 10 nucleotides match TRBD1. The CDR3 is made up of 15 amino acids. With V trimmed by 3 bases and J by 3 bases, 6 bases remained unmatched. Germline values: CDR1 SGHRS, CDR2 YFSETQ. The CDR3 spells CASSSRQGASYEQYF. The CDR3 region has the DNA TGCGCCAGCAGCTCCCGACAGGGGGCGAGCTACGAGCAGTACTTC.

This clone appeared a few times. The chain has TRBV5-1 and TRBJ2-7; 8 bases line up with TRBD1. The CDR3 is 14 residues long. V trimming: 0 bases; J trimming: 5 bases; junction bases outside the gene matches: 4. Germline V gene lookup returns CDR1 SGHRS and CDR2 YFSETQ. CDR3 nucleotide sequence: TGCGCCAGCAGCTTGGCGGGACAGGACGACGAGCAGTACTTC. Its protein is CASSLAGQDDEQYF.

The V and J genes are TRBV27 and TRBJ2-7; 10 bases are shared with TRBD2. V gave up 6 bases and J gave up 6 bases; unmatched junction bases: 14. The CDR3 runs to 16 residues. Germline assignment: CDR1 MNHEY and CDR2 SMNVEV (reference sequence). The CDR3 spells CASRSGRVPRFGEQYF. The CDR3 DNA sequence: TGTGCCAGCAGGAGCGGGAGGGTCCCTAGATTTGGCGAGCAGTACTTC.

This chain joins TRBV4-3 and TRBJ2-6; D unresolved. Germline-derived CDR1 and CDR2 are LGHNA and YSLEER. V shed 0 bases and J shed 0 bases, with 9 bases lying between them. The CDR3 length is 17 residues. CDR3 in amino acids: CASSQDTSDSGANVLTF. As DNA, the CDR3 is TGCGCCAGCAGCCAAGATACCAGCGACTCTGGGGCCAACGTCCTGACTTTC.

This sequence joins TRBV10-3 and TRBJ1-6, with TRBD1 identical over 7 bases. The V segment lost 6 bases and the J segment 9 bases; nucleotides outside the gene matches: 8. The CDR3 runs 14 residues. Germline CDR1 is ENHRY and CDR2 is SYGVKD. Here the CDR3 DNA reads TGTGCCATCAGGTCCACAGGGGACAGTTCACCCCTCCACTTT. Its translation is CAIRSTGDSSPLHF.

The V gene is TRBV6-5, the J gene TRBJ2-1; possibly TRBD2 for D (5 bases). V lost 2 bases to trimming and J lost 9 bases, with 8 bases between them. Per the germline V gene, CDR1 is MNHEY and CDR2 is SVGAGI. CDR3 length equals 12 residues. The CDR3 region has the DNA TGTGCCAGCAGTTACACTAGTGGTGAGCAGTTCTTC. It specifies CASSYTSGEQFF.

Here the CDR3 reads CASSQTGTISNQPQHF. For the CDR3, the DNA is TGCGCCAGCAGCCAGACAGGGACGATAAGCAATCAGCCCCAGCATTTT. The V gene is TRBV4-1, the J gene TRBJ1-5; 7 bases map to TRBD1. The ends lost 3 bases at V and 1 base at J; junction bases unmatched: 6. This CDR3 region has 16 residues. CDR1 MGHRA and CDR2 YSYEKL come from the germline V gene.

This chain links TRBV2 with TRBJ1-1; 10 bases line up with TRBD1. The CDR3 extends over 14 amino acids. Germline V gene lookup returns CDR1 SNHLY and CDR2 FYNNEI. V gave up 5 bases and J gave up 3 bases; unmatched junction bases: 3. For the CDR3, the DNA is TGTGCCAGCAGTCGACAGGGGGCGGACACTGAAGCTTTCTTT. Translated, it gives CASSRQGADTEAFF.

The chain joins TRBV7-3 to TRBJ2-7; D perhaps matches TRBD1 (5 bases). Germline CDR1 reads SGHTA; CDR2 reads FQGTGA. This CDR3 comprises 14 residues. Trimming shortened V by 3 bases and J by 2 bases, and 11 bases separated the two germline ends. The CDR3 sequence: CASSFFPTAYEQYF. Written as DNA, the CDR3 is TGTGCCAGCAGCTTCTTTCCGACAGCCTACGAGCAGTACTTC.

The J gene is TRBJ2-7, the V gene TRBV18; 7 nucleotides line up with TRBD1. J was trimmed by 2 bases and V by 5 bases; bases with no gene match: 9. Germline values: CDR1 KGHSH, CDR2 LQKENI. This CDR3 is built from 15 residues. The CDR3 protein is CASSLTGTVTYEQYF. The CDR3, as DNA: TGTGCCAGCTCATTAACCGGGACAGTAACCTACGAGCAGTACTTC.

The chain is built from TRBV27 and TRBJ1-2; 9 bases match TRBD1. The V segment lost 3 bases and the J segment 1 base; nucleotides outside the gene matches: 0. This CDR3 has 14 amino acids. Germline lookup yields CDR1 MNHEY and CDR2 SMNVEV (reference sequence). CDR3 coding DNA: TGTGCCAGCAGTTTGGGACAGGGTAACTATGGCTACACCTTC. Amino acid sequence: CASSLGQGNYGYTF.

This clone was counted a single time. The V gene is TRBV2, the J gene TRBJ1-2; 8 bases are a match to TRBD1. Unmatched junction bases numbered 13, after V lost 6 bases and J lost 7 bases. The CDR3 runs 15 residues. Germline CDR1 SNHLY, CDR2 FYNNEI. This CDR3 is CASRVAQGAYSGYTF. CDR3 in DNA: TGTGCCAGCAGGGTAGCGCAGGGGGCGTATTCTGGCTACACCTTC. Variable domain in full (rest from reference TRBV2 and TRBJ1-2): EPEVTQTPSHQVTQMGQEVILRCVPISNHLYFYWYRQILGQKVEFLVSFYNNEISEKSEIFDDQFSVERPDGSNFTLKIRSTKLEDSAMYFCASRVAQGAYSGYTFGSGTRLTVV.